This TCR beta chain appears in the sequencing data of a study of response to subunit inactivated influenza vaccine. TCRdb ran MiXCR on the RT-PCR reads and lists one entry per CDR3 protein. This sample carries 150,000 to 200,000 distinct CDR3 sequences, around 9% of them seen once, and the ten largest clones take roughly 11%. The J segment lost 5 bases and the V segment lost 0 bases, leaving 10 bases of the junction unmatched. This CDR3 comprises 16 residues. Germline values: CDR1 DFQATT, CDR2 SNEGSKA (reference sequence). The receptor was isolated from a man aged 50 to 60 who received an inactivated influenza vaccine. The chain recombines TRBV20-1 with TRBJ2-3, with 8 bases identical to TRBD2. Sequencing used non-naive T cells sorted from PBMCs, obtained on the day of vaccination. CDR3 sequence (DNA): TGCAGTGCTAGAGATCAGAAGCGGGGGTTTGGAGATACGCAGTATTTT. Translated, it gives CSARDQKRGFGDTQYF.